The 2 T cell receptor beta chains reported below all come from one sample, sequenced in a study of T-cell reconstitution after alpha-beta-depleted transplantation in children. Preparation of the TCRbeta library used unique molecular identifiers. TCRdb reprocessed the PCR reads via MiXCR and lists one record per CDR3 protein. Of a few hundred thousand distinct CDR3 sequences in the sample, roughly 15% were seen once. The specimen comprised PBMCs, mostly from graft donor cells, sampled 360 days after TCRalphabeta/CD19-depleted stem cell transplant. The source of these receptors is a boy under two years old who had a stem cell transplant for Wiskott-Aldrich syndrome, so the T cells may come from the graft donor.

The V and J genes are TRBV7-9 and TRBJ2-3; D is perhaps TRBD2 (6 bases). CDR1 is SEHNR and CDR2 is FQNEAQ in the germline V gene (reference sequence). V lost 5 bases, J lost 9 bases, and 15 bases lay in between. The CDR3 has 13 residues. CDR3 nucleotides: TGTGCCAGCAGCCTCCCACTAGCCCTAACGCAGTATTTT. Translating it yields CASSLPLALTQYF.

This clonotype was observed a handful of times. The CDR3 reads CATSVKRGGKETQYF. CDR3 DNA sequence: TGTGCCACCAGTGTGAAGCGGGGGGGAAAAGAGACCCAGTACTTC. V usage is TRBV24-1 and J usage is TRBJ2-5; TRBD2 agrees at 10 bases. This CDR3 contains 15 residues. The germline V gene has CDR1 KGHDR and CDR2 SFDVKD. J was trimmed by 3 bases and V by 5 bases; bases with no gene match: 5.